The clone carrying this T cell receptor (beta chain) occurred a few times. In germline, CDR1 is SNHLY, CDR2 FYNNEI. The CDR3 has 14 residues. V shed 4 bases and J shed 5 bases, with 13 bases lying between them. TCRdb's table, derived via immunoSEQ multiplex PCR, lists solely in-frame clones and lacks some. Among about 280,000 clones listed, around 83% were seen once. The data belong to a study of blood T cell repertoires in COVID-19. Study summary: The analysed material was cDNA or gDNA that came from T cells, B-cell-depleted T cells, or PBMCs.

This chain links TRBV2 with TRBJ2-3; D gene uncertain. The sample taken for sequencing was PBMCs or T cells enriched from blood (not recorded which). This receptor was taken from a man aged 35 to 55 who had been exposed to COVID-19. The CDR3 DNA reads TGTGCCAGCAGTGTACGCCTAGGTCGAGATACGCAGTATTTT. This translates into CASSVRLGRDTQYF.